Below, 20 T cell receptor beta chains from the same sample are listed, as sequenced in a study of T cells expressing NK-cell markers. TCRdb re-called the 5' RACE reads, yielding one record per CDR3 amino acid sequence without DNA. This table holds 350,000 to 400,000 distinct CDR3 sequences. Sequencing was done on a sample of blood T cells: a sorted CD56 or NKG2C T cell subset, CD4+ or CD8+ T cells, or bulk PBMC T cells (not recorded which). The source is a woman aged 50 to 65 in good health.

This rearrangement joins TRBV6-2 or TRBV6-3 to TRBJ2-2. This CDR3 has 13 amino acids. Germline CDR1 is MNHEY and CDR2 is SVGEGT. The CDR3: CASRTSQTGELFF.

CDR3: CSVGGRLRLDTQYF. This chain connects TRBV29-1 to TRBJ2-3; the TCRdb call, TRBD2, lacks DNA for checking. The CDR3 runs 14 residues. Germline CDR1 and CDR2: SQVTM and ANQGSEA.

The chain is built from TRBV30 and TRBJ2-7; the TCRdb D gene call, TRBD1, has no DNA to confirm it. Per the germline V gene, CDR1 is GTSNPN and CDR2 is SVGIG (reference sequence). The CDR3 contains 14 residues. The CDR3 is CAFTGGTLFYEQYF.

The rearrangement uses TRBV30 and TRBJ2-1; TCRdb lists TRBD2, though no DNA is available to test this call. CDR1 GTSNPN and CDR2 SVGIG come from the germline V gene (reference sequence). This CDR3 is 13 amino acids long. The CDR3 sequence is CAWKGRARHEQFF.

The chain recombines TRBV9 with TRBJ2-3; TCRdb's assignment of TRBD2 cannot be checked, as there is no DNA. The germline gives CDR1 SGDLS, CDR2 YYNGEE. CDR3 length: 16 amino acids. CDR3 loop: CASSVATGGTSDTQYF.

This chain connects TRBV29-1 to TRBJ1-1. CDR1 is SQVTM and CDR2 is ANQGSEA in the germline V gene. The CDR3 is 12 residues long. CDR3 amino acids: CSGSDGNTEAFF.

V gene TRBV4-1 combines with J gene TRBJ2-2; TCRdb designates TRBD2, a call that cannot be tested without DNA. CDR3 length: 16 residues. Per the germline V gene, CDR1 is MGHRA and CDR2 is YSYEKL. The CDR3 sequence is CASSQPTSGRVGELFF.

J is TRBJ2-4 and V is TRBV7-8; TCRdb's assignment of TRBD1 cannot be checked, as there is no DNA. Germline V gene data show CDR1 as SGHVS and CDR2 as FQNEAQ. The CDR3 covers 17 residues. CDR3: CASSSNDRALAKNIQYF.

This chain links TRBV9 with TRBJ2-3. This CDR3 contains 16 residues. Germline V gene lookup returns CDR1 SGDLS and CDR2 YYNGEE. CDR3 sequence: CASSARSVESTDTQYF. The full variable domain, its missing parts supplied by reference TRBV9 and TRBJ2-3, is DSGVTQTPKHLITATGQRVTLRCSPRSGDLSVYWYQQSLDQGLQFLIQYYNGEERAKGNILERFSAQQFPDLHSELNLSSLELGDSALYFCASSARSVESTDTQYFGPGTRLTVL.

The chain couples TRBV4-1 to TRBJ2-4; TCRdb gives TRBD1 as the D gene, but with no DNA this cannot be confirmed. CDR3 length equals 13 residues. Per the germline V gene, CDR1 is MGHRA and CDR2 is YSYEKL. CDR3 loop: CASSQGPGNIQYF.

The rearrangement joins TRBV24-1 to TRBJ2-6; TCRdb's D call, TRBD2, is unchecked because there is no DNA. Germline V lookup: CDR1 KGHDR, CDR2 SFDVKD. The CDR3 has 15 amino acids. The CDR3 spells CATSDPRGGANVLTF.

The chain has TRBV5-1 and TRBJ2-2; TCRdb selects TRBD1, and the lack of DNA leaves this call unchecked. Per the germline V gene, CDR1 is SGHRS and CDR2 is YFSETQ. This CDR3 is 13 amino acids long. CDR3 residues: CASSLDSHGELFF.

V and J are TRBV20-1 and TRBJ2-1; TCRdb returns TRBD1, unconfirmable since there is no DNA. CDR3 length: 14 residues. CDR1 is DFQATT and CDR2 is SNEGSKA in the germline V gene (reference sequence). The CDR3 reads CSAPDRGQFSEQFF.

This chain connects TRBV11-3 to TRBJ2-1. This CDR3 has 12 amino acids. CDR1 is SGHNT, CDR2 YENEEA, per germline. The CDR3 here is CASSTIDDEQFF.

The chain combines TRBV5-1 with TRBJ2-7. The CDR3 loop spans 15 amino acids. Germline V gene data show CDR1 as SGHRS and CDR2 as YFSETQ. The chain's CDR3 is CASSLARTGPYEQYF.

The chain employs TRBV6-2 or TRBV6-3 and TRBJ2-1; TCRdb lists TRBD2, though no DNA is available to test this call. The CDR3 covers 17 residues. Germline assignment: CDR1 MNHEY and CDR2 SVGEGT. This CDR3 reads CASSYSYRENPPNEQFF.

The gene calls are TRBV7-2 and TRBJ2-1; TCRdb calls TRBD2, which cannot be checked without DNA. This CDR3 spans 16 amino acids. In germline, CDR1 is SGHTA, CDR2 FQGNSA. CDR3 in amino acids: CASSLVPAGGVDEQFF.

The chain's CDR3 is CASSIMRGRTGELFF. The chain has TRBV19 and TRBJ2-2; as DNA is missing, the TRBD2 call by TCRdb cannot be tested. The CDR3 spans 15 residues. Germline V lookup: CDR1 LNHDA, CDR2 SQIVND (reference sequence).

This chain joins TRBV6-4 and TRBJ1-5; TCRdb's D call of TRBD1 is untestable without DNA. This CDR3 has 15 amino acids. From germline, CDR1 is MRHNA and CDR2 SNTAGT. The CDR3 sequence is CASGGYEHSNQPQHF.

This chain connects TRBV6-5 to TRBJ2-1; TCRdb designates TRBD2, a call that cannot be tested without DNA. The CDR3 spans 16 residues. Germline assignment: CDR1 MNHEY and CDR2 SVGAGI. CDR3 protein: CASSYSPSNLPNEQFF.